The present TCR beta chain was sequenced within a study of blood T cell repertoires in COVID-19. Across the whole study: From T cells, B-cell-depleted T cells, or PBMCs came the material, which was cDNA or gDNA.

A word on this clone: The sample carries other DNA sequences with the same CDR3.

Original processing notes: Scientists estimated how many nucleated cells there were by amplifying reference gene primers. This table comes from immunoSEQ multiplex PCR, and its TCRdb copy is limited to in-frame clones, with some not included. Clone size and V and J calls were adopted from that table, with D and trimming inferred from the DNA. This table holds 150,000 to 160,000 clones, around 90% found once. Specimen: peripheral blood. This TCR came from a man between 45 and 60 years old with acute or convalescent COVID-19.

The CDR3 loop reads CSVEDRGDTQYF. DNA for the CDR3: TGCAGCGTTGAAGATCGGGGAGATACGCAGTATTTT. The chain employs TRBV29-1 and TRBJ2-3; perhaps TRBD2 as D (5 bases). Trimming removed 0 bases at V and 5 bases at J, with 6 bases between. This CDR3 has 12 residues. Germline V gene sequence: CDR1 SQVTM, CDR2 ANQGSEA.